This passage covers 26 T cell receptor beta chains from one sample sequenced in a study of Tregs in tolerant kidney transplant recipients. Profiling relied on immunoSEQ multiplex PCR, and the TCRdb table lists in-frame clones only, not all of them. This table has 46,000 or so clones, 91% appearing once. The source material was Tregs from blood. The receptors were sampled from a human donor in good health.

This clone has only a few counts. The chain has TRBV2 and TRBJ1-1; 7 bases agree with TRBD1. CDR1 and CDR2 (germline): SNHLY, FYNNEI. The junction had 4 bases not matched to a gene; V was cut back by 4 bases and J by 5 bases. The CDR3 sequence is 13 residues long. The CDR3 region has the DNA TGTGCCAGCAGTGCACAGGGGCGTACTGAAGCTTTCTTT. It codes for CASSAQGRTEAFF.

This clone was seen a handful of times. The gene calls are TRBV18 and TRBJ1-4; D is ambiguous. Germline assignment: CDR1 KGHSH and CDR2 LQKENI. There are 15 residues in the CDR3. Deletions cut 0 bases from V and 3 bases from J, with 8 bases between. In DNA form, the CDR3 reads TGTGCCAGCTCACCACCGAACGAAGCTAATGAAAAACTGTTTTTT. Translating gives CASSPPNEANEKLFF.

This clone was recorded only once. This sequence joins TRBV15 and TRBJ1-2; D unresolved. The V gene's germline CDR1 is LNHNV and CDR2 YYDKDF (reference sequence). This CDR3 contains 16 residues. The ends were cut back, 0 bases at V and 3 bases at J, with 14 bases in the middle. CDR3 residues: CATSRDLHSGDYGYTF. CDR3 coding DNA: TGTGCCACCAGCAGAGATCTACATTCCGGTGACTATGGCTACACCTTC. Drawing the rest from reference TRBV15 and TRBJ1-2, the complete variable domain is DAMVIQNPRYQVTQFGKPVTLSCSQTLNHNVMYWYQQKSSQAPKLLFHYYDKDFNNEADTPDNFQSRRPNTSFCFLDIRSPGLGDTAMYLCATSRDLHSGDYGYTFGSGTRLTVV.

In nucleotides, the CDR3 is TGCGCCAGCAGCTTGTCGGGCTGGACGAGCACTGAAGCTTTCTTT. Protein: CASSLSGWTSTEAFF. The gene calls are TRBV5-1 and TRBJ1-1; D is undetermined. Trimming left V 1 base short and J 4 bases short, with 14 bases between. Germline V gives CDR1 SGHRS, CDR2 YFSETQ. The length of the CDR3 is 15 residues.

The V and J genes are TRBV6-5 and TRBJ1-1; D is ambiguous. V lost 10 bases and J lost 1, with 19 bases in between. This CDR3 spans 15 amino acids. Germline assignment: CDR1 MNHEY and CDR2 SVGAGI. The CDR3 nucleotides are TGTGCCACCCGTCGACCCGATCCCAGGAACACTGAAGCTTTCTTT. It yields the protein CATRRPDPRNTEAFF.

The rearrangement joins TRBV4-2 to TRBJ2-3, with 13 bases fitting TRBD2. J gave up 4 bases and V 1 base, and 5 bases lay outside the gene matches. CDR3 size: 17 residues. Germline V gene data show CDR1 as LGHNA and CDR2 as YNFKEQ. CDR3 sequence: CASSQALAGGPSDTQYF. CDR3 DNA: TGTGCCAGCAGCCAAGCACTAGCGGGAGGGCCCTCAGATACGCAGTATTTT.

This chain uses TRBV27 with TRBJ2-3; TRBD2 might be the D (5 bases). CDR3 length: 17 residues. Germline loops: CDR1 MNHEY, CDR2 SMNVEV (reference sequence). The V gene lost 1 base and the J gene lost 6 bases, with 20 bases spanning the gap. In DNA, the CDR3 is TGTGCCAGCAGTTTATACCGGGGTAGCGCTCAGAGGGATACGCAGTATTTT. It encodes CASSLYRGSAQRDTQYF.

The V gene is TRBV5-4, the J gene TRBJ2-3; D is unresolved. The length of the CDR3 is 16 residues. The V end lost 4 bases, the J end lost 0 bases, and 15 bases lay between the germline ends. Looked up from germline, CDR1 is SGHNT and CDR2 is YYREEE (reference sequence). The CDR3 spells CASSVPSRTSTDTQYF. CDR3 sequence (DNA): TGTGCCAGCAGCGTGCCAAGTAGAACTAGCACAGATACGCAGTATTTT.

The chain recombines TRBV18 with TRBJ2-2, with unresolved D. CDR3 length equals 13 residues. Germline V gene data show CDR1 as KGHSH and CDR2 as LQKENI. With 6 bases removed from V and 4 bases from J, the gap between germline ends came to 9 bases. CDR3 amino acids: CASSPGGTGELFF. DNA of the CDR3: TGTGCCAGCTCCCCGGGTGGCACCGGGGAGCTGTTTTTT.

The V gene is TRBV27, the J gene TRBJ1-1, with TRBD1 matching over 7 bases. CDR1 and CDR2 (germline): MNHEY, SMNVEV (reference sequence). The CDR3 spans 14 residues. The V and J ends lost 6 bases and 1 base, in that order; junction bases with no gene match: 5. CDR3 bases: TGTGCCAGCAGAACACAGGGGCGGAACACTGAAGCTTTCTTT. Translating gives CASRTQGRNTEAFF.

The V and J genes are TRBV19 and TRBJ2-3; the match to TRBD1 covers 9 bases. The junction had 8 bases not matched to a gene; V was cut back by 1 base and J by 3 bases. The CDR3 consists of 17 residues. Germline CDR1 is LNHDA and CDR2 is SQIVND (reference sequence). The CDR3 here is CASSIGTGDLGTDTQYF. CDR3 DNA: TGTGCCAGTAGTATAGGGACAGGGGACCTCGGTACAGATACGCAGTATTTT.

The gene calls are TRBV6-5 and TRBJ2-7, with 9 nucleotides matching TRBD1. Germline loops: CDR1 MNHEY, CDR2 SVGAGI. This CDR3 spans 15 amino acids. Trimming cost V 6 bases and J 5 bases; bases outside gene matches: 11. The CDR3 bases are TGTGCCAGCAGACGTCCCGGGACAGGGACCCACGAGCAGTACTTC. The encoded protein is CASRRPGTGTHEQYF.

This rearrangement joins TRBV5-1 to TRBJ2-3, with TRBD2 matching over 8 bases. This CDR3 has 16 amino acids. Germline lookup yields CDR1 SGHRS and CDR2 YFSETQ. V shed 4 bases, J shed 4 bases, and the junction held 11 bases outside the gene matches. CDR3 bases: TGCGCCAGCAGCATCCTCGGGGGGGCGTTGTCAGATACGCAGTATTTT. Protein sequence: CASSILGGALSDTQYF.

V gene TRBV9 combines with J gene TRBJ2-1, with a weak D call TRBD2 (6 bases). Germline assignment: CDR1 SGDLS and CDR2 YYNGEE. The CDR3 runs 15 residues. V was trimmed by 4 bases and J by 4 bases, leaving 15 bases between them. This chain's CDR3 is CASSFRGTGYNEQFF. CDR3 sequence (DNA): TGTGCCAGCAGCTTCCGGGGGACGGGTTACAATGAGCAGTTCTTC.

The genes are TRBV5-5 and TRBJ2-7; 7 positions match TRBD1. The CDR3 loop spans 15 amino acids. Germline V gives CDR1 SGHKS, CDR2 YYEKEE (reference sequence). J was trimmed by 2 bases and V by 2 bases; bases with no gene match: 7. This CDR3 reads CASSFGPGGPYEQYF. CDR3 sequence (DNA): TGTGCCAGCAGCTTTGGGCCAGGGGGTCCCTACGAGCAGTACTTC.

The V call is TRBV5-4, the J call TRBJ1-3, with D possibly being TRBD1 (5 bases). V was cut by 4 bases and J by 0 bases, with 14 bases left in between. Per the germline V gene, CDR1 is SGHNT and CDR2 is YYREEE (reference sequence). The CDR3 covers 16 residues. CDR3 nucleotides: TGTGCCAGCAGCCAGGAGGGACTGAGCTCTGGAAACACCATATATTTT. Its translation is CASSQEGLSSGNTIYF.

This chain joins TRBV18 and TRBJ2-5; D gene uncertain. Trimming removed 5 bases from V and 3 bases from J, with 16 bases in between. The CDR3 spans 15 residues. Germline CDR1 reads KGHSH; CDR2 reads LQKENI. The CDR3 DNA follows: TGTGCCAGCTCATTCCCGCTCGACAAAGAAGAGACCCAGTACTTC. Its protein product is CASSFPLDKEETQYF.

This clone appeared once. The CDR3 DNA follows: TGCGCCAGCAGAGCGGGGGCCACTGAAGCTTTCTTT. Translating it yields CASRAGATEAFF. The genes are TRBV5-1 and TRBJ1-1, with a possible D match to TRBD1 (6 bases). The germline gives CDR1 SGHRS, CDR2 YFSETQ. This CDR3 region has 12 residues. V shed 5 bases and J shed 4 bases, with 9 bases lying between them.

This chain connects TRBV5-4 to TRBJ2-7; no clear D gene. The V gene's germline CDR1 is SGHNT and CDR2 YYREEE (reference sequence). V lost 0 bases and J lost 1, with 5 bases in between. The CDR3 loop spans 13 amino acids. The CDR3 loop reads CASSLELSYEQYF. DNA of the CDR3: TGTGCCAGCAGCTTGGAGCTTTCCTACGAGCAGTACTTC.

This rearrangement joins TRBV6-6 to TRBJ2-5, with 11 bases matching TRBD1. The J call is doubtful: the DNA matches TRBJ2-7 better. The CDR3 contains 14 residues. Germline CDR1 and CDR2: MNHNY and SVGAGI (reference sequence). This chain's CDR3 is CASSVGQGAYEQYF. The CDR3 coding sequence is TGTGCCAGCAGTGTGGGACAGGGGGCCTACGAGCAGTACTTC.

V and J are TRBV30 and TRBJ1-2; perhaps TRBD1 as D (6 bases). Germline loops: CDR1 GTSNPN, CDR2 SVGIG (reference sequence). The CDR3 covers 13 residues. V lost 5 bases and J 8 bases, leaving 18 bases between the germline ends. CDR3 bases: TGTGCCTGGGGGGGCAGGACGAAAACGGGCTACACCTTC. It encodes CAWGGRTKTGYTF.

This clone has a single count. The chain employs TRBV5-1 and TRBJ2-2; 8 positions agree with TRBD2. Germline CDR1 and CDR2: SGHRS and YFSETQ. The CDR3 sequence is 15 residues long. With V trimmed by 2 bases and J by 4 bases, 4 bases remained unmatched. This CDR3 reads CASSFAGGSTGELFF. CDR3 nucleotides: TGCGCCAGCAGCTTCGCGGGAGGAAGCACCGGGGAGCTGTTTTTT.

This chain joins TRBV5-4 and TRBJ2-5; 12 bases fit TRBD2. V lost 5 bases to trimming and J lost 2 bases; unmatched junction nucleotides: 7. CDR1 and CDR2 (germline): SGHNT, YYREEE (reference sequence). CDR3 length: 16 residues. This CDR3 reads CASRGRTSGVQETQYF. Here the CDR3 DNA reads TGTGCCAGCAGGGGACGGACTAGCGGGGTTCAAGAGACCCAGTACTTC.

This chain links TRBV29-1 with TRBJ1-4; D is uncertain. CDR3 length equals 14 residues. Trimming pared 2 bases from V and 8 bases from J, leaving 15 bases between. From germline, CDR1 is SQVTM and CDR2 ANQGSEA. The CDR3 bases are TGCAGCGTTGAATGGCAGGAGACGGGGGAAAAACTGTTTTTT. Protein sequence: CSVEWQETGEKLFF.

This chain links TRBV6-5 with TRBJ1-2; D may be TRBD1 (6 bases). V lost 5 bases and J lost 2, with 15 bases in between. Germline values: CDR1 MNHEY, CDR2 SVGAGI. CDR3 length: 15 amino acids. The chain's CDR3 is CASSRTGTGNYGYTF. In nucleotides, the CDR3 is TGTGCCAGCAGTCGCACAGGGACGGGAAACTATGGCTACACCTTC.

V is TRBV19 and J is TRBJ1-3; no reliable D call. Trimming took 6 bases from V and 1 from J, leaving 16 bases between them. The germline gives CDR1 LNHDA, CDR2 SQIVND (reference sequence). This CDR3 has 16 residues. As DNA, the CDR3 is TGTGCCAGTAGCCCCTACGGGTGGCCATCTGGAAACACCATATATTTT. Amino acid sequence: CASSPYGWPSGNTIYF.